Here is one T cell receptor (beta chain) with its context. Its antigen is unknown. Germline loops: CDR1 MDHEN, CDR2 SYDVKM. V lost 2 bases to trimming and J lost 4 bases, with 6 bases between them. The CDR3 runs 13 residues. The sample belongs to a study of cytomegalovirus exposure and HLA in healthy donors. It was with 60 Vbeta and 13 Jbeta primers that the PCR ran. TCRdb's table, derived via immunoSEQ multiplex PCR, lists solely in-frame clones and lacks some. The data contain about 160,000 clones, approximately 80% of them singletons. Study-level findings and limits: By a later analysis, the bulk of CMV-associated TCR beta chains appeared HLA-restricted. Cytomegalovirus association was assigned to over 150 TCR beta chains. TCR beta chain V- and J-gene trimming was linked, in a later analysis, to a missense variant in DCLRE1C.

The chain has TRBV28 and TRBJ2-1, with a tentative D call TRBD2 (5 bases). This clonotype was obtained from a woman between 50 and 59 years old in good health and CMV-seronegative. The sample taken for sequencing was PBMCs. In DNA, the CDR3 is TGTGCCAGCAGTTTAGGAGGATACAATGAGCAGTTCTTC. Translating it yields CASSLGGYNEQFF.